The 32 T cell receptor beta chains reported below all come from one sample, sequenced in a study of T-cell reconstitution after alpha-beta-depleted transplantation in children. Unique molecular identifiers were incorporated during preparation of the TCRbeta library. TCRdb itself ran the PCR reads through MiXCR, one entry per CDR3 protein. The table includes roughly 500,000 distinct CDR3 sequences, roughly a tenth detected once. The source material was PBMCs, sampled before TCRalphabeta/CD19-depleted stem cell transplant. These receptors were taken from a child aged 2-9 years with inherited bone marrow failure, due to receive a stem cell transplant.

This clonotype was picked up many times. J is TRBJ2-1 and V is TRBV12-3 or TRBV12-4; weak D call: TRBD1 (5 bases). This CDR3 comprises 11 residues. Trimming removed 5 bases from V and 11 bases from J, with 10 bases in between. CDR3 in amino acids: CASSQDSKQFF. The CDR3 DNA is TGTGCCAGCAGTCAAGACAGCAAGCAGTTCTTC.

This clonotype was picked up many times. The chain has TRBV5-1 and TRBJ2-1; 7 bases are shared with TRBD2. CDR3 size: 16 residues. Germline CDR1 is SGHRS and CDR2 is YFSETQ. J was trimmed by 1 base and V by 1 base; bases with no gene match: 5. The CDR3 DNA reads TGCGCCAGCAGCTTGTCCGGGACTACATCCTACAATGAGCAGTTCTTC. This codes for CASSLSGTTSYNEQFF.

This clonotype showed up just a few times. The chain combines TRBV18 with TRBJ1-5; 8 bases are a match to TRBD1. The germline V gene encodes CDR1 KGHSH and CDR2 LQKENI. The CDR3 runs 16 residues. The V and J ends lost 3 bases and 9 bases, in that order; junction bases with no gene match: 13. CDR3: CASSPLPGQVELPQHF. The CDR3 bases are TGTGCCAGCTCACCGCTACCGGGACAGGTTGAATTGCCCCAGCATTTT.

This clonotype was observed many times. V usage is TRBV3-1 and J usage is TRBJ1-5; 8 bases match TRBD1. CDR1 and CDR2 (germline): LGHDT, YNNKEL (reference sequence). J gave up 3 bases and V 4 bases, and 2 bases lay outside the gene matches. The CDR3 extends over 14 amino acids. This CDR3 is CASSPGQDNQPQHF. The CDR3 DNA reads as TGTGCCAGCAGCCCGGGACAGGACAATCAGCCCCAGCATTTT.

This clonotype has a count of ten or more. This chain connects TRBV7-8 to TRBJ2-7; 11 nucleotides agree with TRBD1. Germline CDR1 and CDR2: SGHVS and FQNEAQ. The V segment lost 3 bases and the J segment 3 bases; nucleotides outside the gene matches: 7. This CDR3 is built from 16 residues. The CDR3 coding sequence is TGTGCCAGCAGCTTCCCAAAGGACAGGGGGCACTACGAGCAGTACTTC. Translation gives CASSFPKDRGHYEQYF.

This clonotype has a count of ten or more. V gene TRBV20-1 combines with J gene TRBJ2-1; the D gene could be TRBD1 or TRBD2 (5 bases each). The CDR3 runs to 14 residues. Germline V gene data show CDR1 as DFQATT and CDR2 as SNEGSKA (reference sequence). The V gene lost 6 bases and the J gene lost 0 bases, with 12 bases spanning the gap. CDR3 nucleotides: TGCAGTGCCCCTGGGGCGGGCTCCTACAATGAGCAGTTCTTC. This codes for CSAPGAGSYNEQFF.

Many counts were recorded for this clonotype. Here the CDR3 reads CASSLRDPNYGYTF. The CDR3 region has the DNA TGTGCCAGCAGCCTCCGGGACCCAAACTATGGCTACACCTTC. V is TRBV9 and J is TRBJ1-2, with D maybe TRBD1 (5 bases). The CDR3 runs 14 residues. Germline V gives CDR1 SGDLS, CDR2 YYNGEE. V was shortened by 4 bases and J by 2 bases, with 12 bases between the two germline ends.

This clonotype has at least ten counts. The chain employs TRBV7-8 and TRBJ2-5; no reliable D call. CDR3 length equals 14 residues. CDR1 is SGHVS, CDR2 FQNEAQ, per germline. The V end lost 2 bases, the J end lost 5 bases, and 12 bases lay between the germline ends. The CDR3 sequence: CASSLMKLLETQYF. Here the CDR3 DNA reads TGTGCCAGCAGCTTAATGAAGCTTCTCGAGACCCAGTACTTC.

The table lists this clonotype with many counts. The chain has TRBV28 and TRBJ2-7; TRBD2 matches 8 bases. Trimming removed 2 bases from V and 6 bases from J; junction bases left unmatched: 6. The CDR3 contains 14 residues. Germline V gene lookup returns CDR1 MDHEN and CDR2 SYDVKM. CDR3 nucleotide sequence: TGTGCCAGCAGTTTAGGACTAGCTCTCGGCGAGCAGTACTTC. Its translation: CASSLGLALGEQYF.

This clonotype was recorded at least ten times. The chain is built from TRBV5-1 and TRBJ2-1, with D tentatively TRBD2 (5 bases). With 0 bases removed from V and 2 bases from J, the gap between germline ends came to 6 bases. The germline V gene encodes CDR1 SGHRS and CDR2 YFSETQ. The CDR3 is made up of 14 amino acids. This CDR3 is CASSLVTTYNEQFF. The CDR3 DNA reads as TGCGCCAGCAGCTTGGTGACTACCTACAATGAGCAGTTCTTC. The full variable domain, in which reference TRBV5-1 and TRBJ2-1 provide the parts outside the CDR3, is KAGVTQTPRYLIKTRGQQVTLSCSPISGHRSVSWYQQTPGQGLQFLFEYFSETQRNKGNFPGRFSGRQFSNSRSEMNVSTLELGDSALYLCASSLVTTYNEQFFGPGTRLTVL.

This clonotype was counted once. A much more abundant neighbour one base away suggests this may be a read error. The chain has TRBV12-3 or TRBV12-4 and TRBJ1-1, with D maybe TRBD1 (5 bases). The CDR3 loop spans 15 amino acids. The DNA for the CDR3 is TGTGCCGGCAGTTTAGCCGGGGCAGGGTTCACTGAAGCTTTCTTT. This encodes CAGSLAGAGFTEAFF.

This clonotype turned up a few times. The rearrangement joins TRBV6-2 or TRBV6-3 to TRBJ2-1; D remains ambiguous. Germline V gene sequence: CDR1 MNHEY, CDR2 SVGEGT. V was clipped by 2 bases and J by 7 bases, with 12 bases between them. The CDR3 runs 14 residues. The CDR3 region has the DNA TGTGCCAGCAGTTACCTCTTAGTTGAGAATGAGCAGTTCTTC. Translation: CASSYLLVENEQFF.

This clonotype was recorded at least ten times. J is TRBJ2-7 and V is TRBV29-1; unclear D gene. Trimming cost V 5 bases and J 7 bases, with 9 bases left between them. Looked up from germline, CDR1 is SQVTM and CDR2 is ANQGSEA. The CDR3 runs 10 residues. The DNA for the CDR3 is TGCAGCGTTTGGAACACGGAGCAGTACTTC. Translation: CSVWNTEQYF.

This clonotype was picked up many times. The chain joins TRBV6-2 or TRBV6-3 to TRBJ2-7, with 12 bases matching TRBD1. V was clipped by 2 bases and J by 4 bases; unmatched bases: 3. The V gene's germline CDR1 is MNHEY and CDR2 SVGEGT. The CDR3 length is 15 residues. The CDR3, as DNA: TGTGCCAGCAGTTACCCGGGACAGGGGGCTTACGAGCAGTACTTC. It specifies CASSYPGQGAYEQYF.

This clonotype was recorded at least ten times. The chain carries TRBV6-1 and TRBJ2-3, with D unclear. With 5 bases removed from V and 5 bases from J, the gap between germline ends came to 14 bases. Germline-derived CDR1 and CDR2 are MNHNS and SASEGT. CDR3 size: 14 residues. Here the CDR3 reads CASSPRAGQDTQYF. DNA of the CDR3: TGTGCCAGCAGTCCCCGCGCCGGGCAAGATACGCAGTATTTT.

This clonotype was seen repeatedly, ten times or more. This chain links TRBV11-2 with TRBJ2-3, with 10 bases matching TRBD1. The CDR3 sequence is 16 residues long. Germline CDR1 SGHAT, CDR2 FQNNGV. Trimming at V came to 6 bases and at J to 5 bases, leaving 11 bases not matched to a gene. The chain's CDR3 is CASSNRQGALEDTQYF. The CDR3, as DNA: TGTGCCAGCAGTAATAGACAGGGGGCTTTAGAAGATACGCAGTATTTT.

This clonotype was detected many times. J is TRBJ2-5 and V is TRBV4-3; perhaps TRBD2 as D (5 bases). The CDR3 has 15 amino acids. Germline loops: CDR1 LGHNA, CDR2 YSLEER. Deletions cut 4 bases from V and 3 bases from J, with 15 bases between. Here the CDR3 reads CASSRLTGSKETQYF. The CDR3 bases are TGCGCCAGCAGCCGACTAACCGGGTCCAAAGAGACCCAGTACTTC.

Ten or more counts support this clonotype. V usage is TRBV15 and J usage is TRBJ2-5; D tentatively reads TRBD1 or TRBD2 (5 bases each). The V and J ends lost 1 base and 2 bases respectively, with 11 bases between them. Germline lookup yields CDR1 LNHNV and CDR2 YYDKDF (reference sequence). The CDR3 runs 15 residues. CDR3 in DNA: TGTGCCACCAGCAGAGGAGGGGCTGGACAAGAGACCCAGTACTTC. Amino acid sequence: CATSRGGAGQETQYF.

The CDR3: CASRGNRARANEQFF. The DNA of the CDR3 is TGTGCCAGCAGGGGGAATAGAGCCAGAGCCAATGAGCAGTTCTTC. The chain is built from TRBV12-3 or TRBV12-4 and TRBJ2-1; D remains ambiguous. The ends were cut back, 6 bases at V and 6 bases at J, with 18 bases in the middle. CDR3 length: 15 residues.

At least ten counts were recorded for this clonotype. This chain joins TRBV12-3 or TRBV12-4 and TRBJ2-7; TRBD1 aligns across 8 bases. The length of the CDR3 is 13 residues. The V gene end was trimmed by 1 base and the J gene end by 6 bases; junction bases not matched to a gene: 2. CDR3 in amino acids: CASSLGTGGEQYF. In DNA form, the CDR3 reads TGTGCCAGCAGTTTAGGAACAGGGGGCGAGCAGTACTTC.

This chain links TRBV30 with TRBJ2-1; D might be TRBD2 (6 bases). Germline values: CDR1 GTSNPN, CDR2 SVGIG (reference sequence). The CDR3 runs to 18 residues. V shed 3 bases and J shed 0 bases, with 21 bases lying between them. The CDR3 loop reads CAWSPLRSGKSSYNEQFF. The DNA of the CDR3 is TGTGCCTGGAGCCCATTACGTAGCGGAAAAAGCTCCTACAATGAGCAGTTCTTC.

A word on this clonotype: The junction departs from the called germline gene at one end, perhaps through a read error. V is TRBV12-3 or TRBV12-4 and J is TRBJ1-2, with unresolved D. The CDR3 runs to 13 residues. The DNA for the CDR3 is TGTGCCAGCAGTTTGCAGGAGACTTATGGCTGCACCTTC. Protein sequence: CASSLQETYGCTF.

This clonotype was found many times. The chain uses TRBV28 and TRBJ1-1, with D perhaps matching TRBD1 (5 bases). Germline V gene lookup returns CDR1 MDHEN and CDR2 SYDVKM. Deletions cut 2 bases from V and 3 bases from J, with 19 bases between. The CDR3 consists of 17 residues. This CDR3 reads CASSLRGIPRGDTEAFF. The DNA for the CDR3 is TGTGCCAGCAGTTTACGGGGGATACCCCGGGGGGACACTGAAGCTTTCTTT.

The chain carries TRBV20-1 and TRBJ1-6, with TRBD1 matching 8 bases. The V and J ends lost 1 base and 8 bases, in that order; junction bases with no gene match: 10. Germline values: CDR1 DFQATT, CDR2 SNEGSKA (reference sequence). The CDR3 is 16 amino acids. The CDR3 coding sequence is TGCAGTGCTAGAGCTGGGGACAGGCCACTCTATTCACCCCTCCACTTT. This gives the protein CSARAGDRPLYSPLHF.

This clonotype was seen a few times. The V gene is TRBV5-1, the J gene TRBJ2-6; 8 nucleotides match TRBD2. The CDR3 length is 19 residues. The V gene end was trimmed by 4 bases and the J gene end by 0 bases; junction bases not matched to a gene: 12. Germline CDR1 reads SGHRS; CDR2 reads YFSETQ. In DNA, the CDR3 is TGCGCCAGCAGCCCCCGGTCTGGTAGCGGGACCTCTGGGGCCAACGTCCTGACTTTC. Translated, it gives CASSPRSGSGTSGANVLTF. The full variable domain, in which reference TRBV5-1 and TRBJ2-6 provide the parts outside the CDR3, is KAGVTQTPRYLIKTRGQQVTLSCSPISGHRSVSWYQQTPGQGLQFLFEYFSETQRNKGNFPGRFSGRQFSNSRSEMNVSTLELGDSALYLCASSPRSGSGTSGANVLTFGAGSRLTVL.

In this sample, this clonotype turned up many times. The chain recombines TRBV6-1 with TRBJ2-2; 7 bases agree with TRBD1. Trimming cost V 6 bases and J 1 base; bases outside gene matches: 11. Germline lookup yields CDR1 MNHNS and CDR2 SASEGT. This CDR3 region has 17 residues. Here the CDR3 DNA reads TGTGCCAGCAGAACCTTACTCGGACAGGAGAACACCGGGGAGCTGTTTTTT. It is translated as CASRTLLGQENTGELFF.

The rearrangement uses TRBV27 and TRBJ2-1; no reliable D call. The CDR3 extends over 15 amino acids. Germline V gene data show CDR1 as MNHEY and CDR2 as SMNVEV (reference sequence). V was pared by 3 bases and J by 10 bases, with 19 bases between. The CDR3 loop reads CASSFSFFSEGEQFF. CDR3 DNA: TGTGCCAGCAGTTTTTCCTTTTTCTCGGAAGGGGAGCAGTTCTTC.

This clonotype was seen more than once but under ten times. The chain joins TRBV7-2 to TRBJ2-7, with 10 bases that match TRBD1. Germline values: CDR1 SGHTA, CDR2 FQGNSA. V was pared by 2 bases and J by 7 bases, with 8 bases of the junction left unmatched. This CDR3 comprises 15 residues. The CDR3 DNA is TGTGCCAGCAGCTTATTTGGGACAGGGGTCCAAGAGCAGTACTTC. Translated, it gives CASSLFGTGVQEQYF.

This clonotype came up many times. The genes are TRBV9 and TRBJ1-1, with 10 bases aligning to TRBD1. Germline V gene data show CDR1 as SGDLS and CDR2 as YYNGEE. Germline trimming cut 3 bases from V and 0 bases from J; bases unmatched to any gene: 5. The CDR3 is 16 amino acids. The CDR3 DNA reads TGTGCCAGCAGCGCTGGACAGGGGGTCATGAACACTGAAGCTTTCTTT. As protein: CASSAGQGVMNTEAFF.

CDR3 in amino acids: CASSLSTPYEQYF. The CDR3 DNA is TGTGCCAGCAGTTTGTCAACTCCCTACGAGCAGTACTTC. The rearrangement uses TRBV27 and TRBJ2-7; D is undetermined. The germline CDR1 and CDR2 sequences are MNHEY and SMNVEV (reference sequence). V was cut by 3 bases and J by 2 bases, with 8 bases left in between. The CDR3 sequence is 13 residues long.

This clonotype has at least ten counts. The chain couples TRBV3-1 to TRBJ2-2; no firm D call. Germline CDR1 LGHDT, CDR2 YNNKEL (reference sequence). Trimming left V 1 base short and J 7 bases short, with 7 bases between. There are 13 residues in the CDR3. CDR3 protein: CASSQAVSGELFF. The CDR3, as DNA: TGTGCCAGCAGCCAAGCCGTCAGCGGGGAGCTGTTTTTT.

This clonotype showed up just a few times. This rearrangement joins TRBV20-1 to TRBJ2-1, with 7 nucleotides matching TRBD2. Germline lookup yields CDR1 DFQATT and CDR2 SNEGSKA (reference sequence). Unmatched junction bases numbered 8, after V lost 4 bases and J lost 2 bases. CDR3 size: 15 residues. The CDR3 nucleotides read TGCAGTGCTACGGGGCTAGCGGTAACCTACAATGAGCAGTTCTTC. Its protein is CSATGLAVTYNEQFF.